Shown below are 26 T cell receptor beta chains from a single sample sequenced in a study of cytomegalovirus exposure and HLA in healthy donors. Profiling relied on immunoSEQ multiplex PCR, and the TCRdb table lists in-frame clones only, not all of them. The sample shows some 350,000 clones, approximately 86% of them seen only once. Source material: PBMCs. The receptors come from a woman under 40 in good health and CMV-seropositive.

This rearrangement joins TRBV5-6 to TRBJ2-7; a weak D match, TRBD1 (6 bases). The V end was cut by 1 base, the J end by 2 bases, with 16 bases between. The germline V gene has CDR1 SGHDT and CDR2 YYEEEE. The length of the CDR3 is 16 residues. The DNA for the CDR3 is TGTGCCAGCAGCTTGCTCACCGGGACACTAGCCTACGAGCAGTACTTC. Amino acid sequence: CASSLLTGTLAYEQYF.

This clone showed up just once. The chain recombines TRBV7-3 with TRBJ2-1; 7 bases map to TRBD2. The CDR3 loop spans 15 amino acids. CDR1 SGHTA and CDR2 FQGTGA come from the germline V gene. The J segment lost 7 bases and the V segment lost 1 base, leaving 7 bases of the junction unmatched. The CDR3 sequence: CASSLMAGEFNEQFF. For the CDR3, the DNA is TGTGCCAGCAGCTTAATGGCGGGAGAATTTAATGAGCAGTTCTTC.

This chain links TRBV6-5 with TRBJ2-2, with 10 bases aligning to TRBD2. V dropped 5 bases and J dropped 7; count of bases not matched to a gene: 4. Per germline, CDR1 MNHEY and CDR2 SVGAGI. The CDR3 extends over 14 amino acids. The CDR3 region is CASSQGLAVGELFF. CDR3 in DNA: TGTGCCAGCAGTCAAGGACTAGCGGTCGGGGAGCTGTTTTTT.

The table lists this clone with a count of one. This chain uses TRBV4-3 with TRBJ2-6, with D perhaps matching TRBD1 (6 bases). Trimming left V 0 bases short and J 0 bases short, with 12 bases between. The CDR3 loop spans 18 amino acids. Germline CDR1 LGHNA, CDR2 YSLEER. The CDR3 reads CASSQEGRGYSGANVLTF. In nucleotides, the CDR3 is TGCGCCAGCAGCCAAGAAGGCAGGGGTTACTCTGGGGCCAACGTCCTGACTTTC.

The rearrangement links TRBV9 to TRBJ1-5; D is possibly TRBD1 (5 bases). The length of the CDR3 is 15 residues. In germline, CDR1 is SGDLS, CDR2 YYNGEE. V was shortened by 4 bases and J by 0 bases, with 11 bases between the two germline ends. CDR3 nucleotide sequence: TGTGCCAGCAGCCCCGGGGGAGGTAGCAATCAGCCCCAGCATTTT. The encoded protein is CASSPGGGSNQPQHF.

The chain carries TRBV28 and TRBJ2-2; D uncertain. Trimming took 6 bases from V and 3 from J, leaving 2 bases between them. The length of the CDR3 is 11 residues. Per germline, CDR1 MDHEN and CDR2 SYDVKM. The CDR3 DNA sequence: TGTGCCAGCAGGGACACCGGGGAGCTGTTTTTT. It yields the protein CASRDTGELFF.

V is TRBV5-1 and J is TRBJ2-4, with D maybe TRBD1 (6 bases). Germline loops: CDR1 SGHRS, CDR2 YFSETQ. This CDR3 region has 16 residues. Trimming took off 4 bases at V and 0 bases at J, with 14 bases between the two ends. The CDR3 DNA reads TGCGCCAGCAGCCCCAGGACAGACCTAGCCAAAAACATTCAGTACTTC. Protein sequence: CASSPRTDLAKNIQYF.

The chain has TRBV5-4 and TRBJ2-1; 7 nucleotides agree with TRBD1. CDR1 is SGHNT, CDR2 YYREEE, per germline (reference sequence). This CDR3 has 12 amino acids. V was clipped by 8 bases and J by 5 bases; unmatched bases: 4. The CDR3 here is CASVQGNNEQFF. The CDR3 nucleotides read TGTGCCAGTGTACAGGGGAACAATGAGCAGTTCTTC.

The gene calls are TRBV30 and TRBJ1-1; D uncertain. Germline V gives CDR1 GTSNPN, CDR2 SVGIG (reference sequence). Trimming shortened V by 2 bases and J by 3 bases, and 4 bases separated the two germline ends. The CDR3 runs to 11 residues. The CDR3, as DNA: TGTGCCTGGAGTCAAGACACTGAAGCTTTCTTT. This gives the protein CAWSQDTEAFF. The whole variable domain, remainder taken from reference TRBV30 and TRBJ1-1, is SQTIHQWPATLVQPVGSPLSLECTVEGTSNPNLYWYRQAAGRGLQLLFYSVGIGQISSEVPQNLSASRPQDRQFILSSKKLLLSDSGFYLCAWSQDTEAFFGQGTRLTVV.

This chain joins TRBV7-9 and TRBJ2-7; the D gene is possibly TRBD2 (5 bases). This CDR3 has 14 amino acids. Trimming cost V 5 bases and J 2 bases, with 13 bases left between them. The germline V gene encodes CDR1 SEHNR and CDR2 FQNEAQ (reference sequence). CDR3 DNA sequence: TGTGCCAGCAGCCCCTTGCGGGCAGCCTACGAGCAGTACTTC. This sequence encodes CASSPLRAAYEQYF.

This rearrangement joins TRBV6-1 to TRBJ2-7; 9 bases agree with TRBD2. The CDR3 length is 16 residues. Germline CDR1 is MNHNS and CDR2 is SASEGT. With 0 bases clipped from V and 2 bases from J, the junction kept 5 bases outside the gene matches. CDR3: CASSEARGLAPYEQYF. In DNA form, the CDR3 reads TGTGCCAGCAGTGAAGCGCGGGGACTAGCTCCCTACGAGCAGTACTTC.

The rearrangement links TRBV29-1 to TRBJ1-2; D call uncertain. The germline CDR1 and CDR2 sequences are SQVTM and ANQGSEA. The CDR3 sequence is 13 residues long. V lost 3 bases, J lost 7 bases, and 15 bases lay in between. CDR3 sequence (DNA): TGCAGCGTTGAGACCGGGAACAAGCCTGGCTACACCTTC. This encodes CSVETGNKPGYTF.

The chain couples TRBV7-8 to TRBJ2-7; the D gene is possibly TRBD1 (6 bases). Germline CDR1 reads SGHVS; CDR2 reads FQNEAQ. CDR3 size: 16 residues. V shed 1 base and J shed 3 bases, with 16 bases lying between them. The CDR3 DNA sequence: TGTGCCAGCAGCTTAGTATCTTCGGGACACCGCTACGAGCAGTACTTC. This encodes CASSLVSSGHRYEQYF.

As DNA, the CDR3 is TGTGCCAGCAGCGCACGGGTTGGAAACACCATATATTTT. Translating it yields CASSARVGNTIYF. The V gene is TRBV7-3, the J gene TRBJ1-3, with unresolved D. Germline values: CDR1 SGHTA, CDR2 FQGTGA. Trimming shortened V by 5 bases and J by 3 bases, and 8 bases separated the two germline ends. The CDR3 is made up of 13 amino acids.

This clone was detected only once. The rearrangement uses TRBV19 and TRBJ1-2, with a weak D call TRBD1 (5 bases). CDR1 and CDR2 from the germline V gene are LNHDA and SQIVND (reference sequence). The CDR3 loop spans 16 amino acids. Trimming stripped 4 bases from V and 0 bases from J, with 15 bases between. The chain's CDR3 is CASSTQIWGANYGYTF. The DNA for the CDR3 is TGTGCCAGTAGTACCCAGATATGGGGGGCTAACTATGGCTACACCTTC.

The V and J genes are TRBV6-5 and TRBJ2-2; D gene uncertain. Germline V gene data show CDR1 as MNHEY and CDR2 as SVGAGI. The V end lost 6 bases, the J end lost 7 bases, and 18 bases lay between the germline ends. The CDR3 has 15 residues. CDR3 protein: CASRALRVRNGELFF. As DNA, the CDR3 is TGTGCCAGCAGGGCACTTAGGGTCCGCAACGGGGAGCTGTTTTTT.

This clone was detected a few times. CDR3 amino acids: CASSYGRGDEQYF. DNA of the CDR3: TGTGCCAGCAGCTACGGCAGGGGCGACGAGCAGTACTTC. V usage is TRBV7-3 and J usage is TRBJ2-7, with a tentative D call TRBD1 (6 bases). With 4 bases removed from V and 5 bases from J, the gap between germline ends came to 12 bases. CDR1 is SGHTA and CDR2 is FQGTGA in the germline V gene. The CDR3 is made up of 13 amino acids. Filled out from reference TRBV7-3 and TRBJ2-7, the complete variable domain reads GAGVSQTPSNKVTEKGKYVELRCDPISGHTALYWYRQSLGQGPEFLIYFQGTGAADDSGLPNDRFFAVRPEGSVSTLKIQRTERGDSAVYLCASSYGRGDEQYFGPGTRLTVT.

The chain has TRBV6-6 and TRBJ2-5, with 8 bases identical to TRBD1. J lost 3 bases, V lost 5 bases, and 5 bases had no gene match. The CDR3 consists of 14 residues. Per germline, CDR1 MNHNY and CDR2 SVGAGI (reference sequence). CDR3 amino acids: CASSDMDREETQYF. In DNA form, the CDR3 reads TGTGCCAGCAGTGACATGGACAGGGAAGAGACCCAGTACTTC.

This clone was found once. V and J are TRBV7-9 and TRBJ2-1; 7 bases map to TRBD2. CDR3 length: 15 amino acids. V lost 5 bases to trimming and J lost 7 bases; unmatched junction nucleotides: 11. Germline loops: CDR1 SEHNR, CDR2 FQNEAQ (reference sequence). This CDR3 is CASSPPAGTTNEQFF. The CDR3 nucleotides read TGTGCCAGCAGCCCCCCCGCCGGGACTACTAATGAGCAGTTCTTC.

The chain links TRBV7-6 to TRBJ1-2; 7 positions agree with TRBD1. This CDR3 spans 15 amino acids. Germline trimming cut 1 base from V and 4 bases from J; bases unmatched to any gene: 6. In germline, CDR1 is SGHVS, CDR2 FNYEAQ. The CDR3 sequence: CASSLGTGQSYGYTF. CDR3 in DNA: TGTGCCAGCAGCTTAGGGACAGGACAGAGCTATGGCTACACCTTC. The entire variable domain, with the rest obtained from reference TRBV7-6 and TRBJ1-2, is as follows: GAGVSQSPRYKVTKRGQDVALRCDPISGHVSLYWYRQALGQGPEFLTYFNYEAQQDKSGLPNDRFSAERPEGSISTLTIQRTEQRDSAMYRCASSLGTGQSYGYTFGSGTRLTVV.

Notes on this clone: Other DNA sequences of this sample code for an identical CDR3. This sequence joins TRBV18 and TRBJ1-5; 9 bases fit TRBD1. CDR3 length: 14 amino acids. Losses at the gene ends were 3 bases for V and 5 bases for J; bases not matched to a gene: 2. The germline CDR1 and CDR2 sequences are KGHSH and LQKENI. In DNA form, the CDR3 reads TGTGCCAGCTCACCGGGACAGGGCCATCAGCCCCAGCATTTT. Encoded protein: CASSPGQGHQPQHF.

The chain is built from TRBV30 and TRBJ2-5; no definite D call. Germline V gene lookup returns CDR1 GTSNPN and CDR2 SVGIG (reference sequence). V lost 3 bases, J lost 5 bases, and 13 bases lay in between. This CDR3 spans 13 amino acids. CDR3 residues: CAWRGKGYETQYF. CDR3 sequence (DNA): TGTGCCTGGAGAGGAAAGGGTTACGAGACCCAGTACTTC.

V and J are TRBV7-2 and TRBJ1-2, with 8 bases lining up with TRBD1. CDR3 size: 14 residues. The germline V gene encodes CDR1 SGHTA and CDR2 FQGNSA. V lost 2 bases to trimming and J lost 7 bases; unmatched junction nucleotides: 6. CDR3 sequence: CASSLSGGAVGYTF. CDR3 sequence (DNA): TGTGCCAGCAGCTTATCAGGGGGCGCTGTTGGCTACACCTTC.

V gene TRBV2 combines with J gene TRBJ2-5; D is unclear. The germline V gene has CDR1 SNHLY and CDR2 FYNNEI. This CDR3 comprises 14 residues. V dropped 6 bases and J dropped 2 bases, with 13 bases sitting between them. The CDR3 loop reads CASRVTALQETQYF. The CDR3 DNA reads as TGTGCCAGCAGGGTGACTGCACTACAAGAGACCCAGTACTTC.

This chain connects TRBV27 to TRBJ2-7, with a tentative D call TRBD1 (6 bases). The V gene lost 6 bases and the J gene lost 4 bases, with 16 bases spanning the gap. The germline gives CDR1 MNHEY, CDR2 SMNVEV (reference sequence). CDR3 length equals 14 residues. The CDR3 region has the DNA TGTGCCAGCAGCCCCGCGGACAGTTATTACGAGCAGTACTTC. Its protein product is CASSPADSYYEQYF.

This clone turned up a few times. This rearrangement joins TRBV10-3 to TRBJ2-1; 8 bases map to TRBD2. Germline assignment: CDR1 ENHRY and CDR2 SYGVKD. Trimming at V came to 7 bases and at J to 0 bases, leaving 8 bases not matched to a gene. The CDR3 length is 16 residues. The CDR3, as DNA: TGTGCCATCAACGCCGGTACTAGCGGCTCCTACAATGAGCAGTTCTTC. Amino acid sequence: CAINAGTSGSYNEQFF.